This T cell receptor beta chain was identified during a study of blood T cell repertoires in COVID-19. Study context: Collection of acute and convalescent COVID-19 samples took place in the United States, Italy and Spain. PBMCs, B-cell-depleted T cells, or T cells were the source of the cDNA or gDNA that made up the material.

CDR1 is SGHDN, CDR2 FVKESK, per germline. CDR3 length: 16 residues. V was shortened by 2 bases and J by 0 bases, with 11 bases between the two germline ends. In the original processing: Reference gene primer amplification gave nucleated cell count estimates. Sequencing was performed with immunoSEQ multiplex PCR; in TCRdb, only in-frame clones are kept and a portion is missing. The V and J calls and clone size come from that table; D and trimming were worked out from the DNA. The data show a few hundred thousand clones, around 92% seen once. Patients from Seattle were sampled longitudinally, starting during active infection.

The TCR sequence derives from a woman in her 30s with COVID-19, enrolled during active disease. Input material: peripheral blood. The chain uses TRBV14 and TRBJ2-1, with D possibly TRBD1 on 5 matching bases. CDR3 DNA: TGTGCCAGCAGCCAATACACAGGACACTCCTACAATGAGCAGTTCTTC. This sequence encodes CASSQYTGHSYNEQFF.